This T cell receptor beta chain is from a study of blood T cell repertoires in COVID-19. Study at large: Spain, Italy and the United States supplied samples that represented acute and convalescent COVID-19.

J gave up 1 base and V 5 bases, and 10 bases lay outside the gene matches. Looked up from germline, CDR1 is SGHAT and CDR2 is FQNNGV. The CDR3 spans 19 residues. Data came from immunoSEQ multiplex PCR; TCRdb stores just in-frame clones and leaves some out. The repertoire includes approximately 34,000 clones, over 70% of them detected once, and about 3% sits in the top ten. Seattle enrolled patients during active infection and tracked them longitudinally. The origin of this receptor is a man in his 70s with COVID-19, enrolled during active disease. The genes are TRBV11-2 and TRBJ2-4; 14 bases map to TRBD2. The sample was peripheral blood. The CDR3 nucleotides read TGTGCCAGCAGCCCGACGACTAGCGGGAGGGCCCGTGCCAAAAACATTCAGTACTTC. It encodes CASSPTTSGRARAKNIQYF.